The present T cell receptor (beta chain) was sequenced within a study of T cell responses to AZD1222 COVID-19 vaccine. This clone has a handful of counts. The table came from immunoSEQ multiplex PCR; TCRdb's copy has only in-frame clones and leaves some out. The data contain about 56,000 clones, about 86% of them seen just once; the ten biggest clones take up less than 9%. The clonotype originates from an adult who received the AZD1222 COVID-19 vaccine. Sequenced material: peripheral blood, taken 28 days after the second AZD1222 dose.

The CDR3 DNA is TGTGCCAGCAGTTTAGAAGGGGGCGGTAACTATGGCTACACCTTC. This sequence encodes CASSLEGGGNYGYTF. V and J are TRBV27 and TRBJ1-2; 7 bases are a match to TRBD1. Germline V gene data show CDR1 as MNHEY and CDR2 as SMNVEV (reference sequence). With 2 bases clipped from V and 1 base from J, the junction kept 4 bases outside the gene matches. CDR3 length: 15 amino acids.